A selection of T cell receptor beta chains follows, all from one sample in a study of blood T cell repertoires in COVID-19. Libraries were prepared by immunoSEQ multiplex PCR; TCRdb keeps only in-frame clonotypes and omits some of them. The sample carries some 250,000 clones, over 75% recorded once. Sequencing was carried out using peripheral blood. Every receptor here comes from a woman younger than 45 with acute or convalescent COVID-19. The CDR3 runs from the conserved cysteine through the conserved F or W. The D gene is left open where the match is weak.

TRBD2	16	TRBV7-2	CASSLGSLAAQETQYF
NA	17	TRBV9	CASSVDRGNKWRETQYF
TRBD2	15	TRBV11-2	CASKKAGGPTHEQFF
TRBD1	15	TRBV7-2	CASSLGRGLADTQYF
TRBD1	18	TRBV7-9	CASSLSGRGTVSGNTIYF
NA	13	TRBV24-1	CATSETRDSPLHF
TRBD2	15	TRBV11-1	CASSFVAGGRDTQYF
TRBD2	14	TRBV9	CASSVAPSGYEQYF
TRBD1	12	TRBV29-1	CSTVWTGLGYTF
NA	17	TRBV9	CASSVLAGGHKNTEAFF
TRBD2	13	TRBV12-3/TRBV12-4	CASRPTSTDAQYF
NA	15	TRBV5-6	CASSADVWSSYEQYF
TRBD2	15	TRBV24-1	CATSDPSGNGNEQFF
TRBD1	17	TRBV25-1	CASSEEGQGAGANVLTF
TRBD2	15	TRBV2	CASRGLAGGTGELFF
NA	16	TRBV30	CAWSAGWGVANTEAFF
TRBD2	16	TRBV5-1	CASSLDTSGSYNEQFF
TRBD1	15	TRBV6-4	CASRADRGRDTEAFF
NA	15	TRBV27	CASSSDSMGTDTQYF
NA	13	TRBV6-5	CASSYGQQETQYF
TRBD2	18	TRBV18	CASSPPSSGRAVGDTQYF
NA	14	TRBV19	CASSKWLRDNEQFF
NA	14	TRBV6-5	CASSYQQGRQPQHF
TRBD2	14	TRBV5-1	CASSRGLAQETQYF
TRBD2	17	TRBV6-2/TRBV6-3	CASSPQTSGVSYNEQFF
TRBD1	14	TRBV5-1	CASTLGQGVNTIYF
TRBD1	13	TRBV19	CASRGQVNEKLFF
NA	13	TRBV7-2	CASSYNLAETQYF
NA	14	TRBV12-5	CASGPYISGYEQYF
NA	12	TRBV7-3	CASSQPRDEQFF
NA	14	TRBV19	CASMRQGRTGELFF
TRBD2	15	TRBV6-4	CAGTLTSGSCYEQYF
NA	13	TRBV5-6	CASSLSGFRPQHF
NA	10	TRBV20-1	CSASRDTQYF
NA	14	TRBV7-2	CASGNPGALETQYF
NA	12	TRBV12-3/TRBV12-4	CASGTTNYGYTF
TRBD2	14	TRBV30	CAWRRLAGSYEQYF
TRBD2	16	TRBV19	CASTYGLAGRAGELFF
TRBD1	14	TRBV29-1	CSVGTGGPGGTQYF
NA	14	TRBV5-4	CASSRSATTDTQYF